The 20 T cell receptor beta chains reported below all come from one sample, sequenced in a study of cytomegalovirus exposure and HLA in healthy donors. A multiplex PCR was run with 60 Vbeta primers and 13 Jbeta primers. The repertoire was sequenced with immunoSEQ multiplex PCR; TCRdb's copy has only in-frame clones and lacks some. The sample includes about 76,000 clones, roughly 76% seen only once; the top ten take about 12%. What was sequenced was PBMCs. Source of these receptors: a male donor in good health and CMV-seropositive.

This sequence joins TRBV5-4 and TRBJ1-2; weak D call: TRBD1 (6 bases). V gave up 0 bases and J gave up 8 bases, with 14 bases separating them. In germline, CDR1 is SGHNT, CDR2 YYREEE (reference sequence). The CDR3 has 14 amino acids. CDR3 loop: CASSLETQGYGYTF. DNA for the CDR3: TGTGCCAGCAGCTTGGAGACCCAGGGGTACGGCTACACCTTC.

This chain uses TRBV30 with TRBJ2-7; D not certain. CDR1 is GTSNPN, CDR2 SVGIG, per germline (reference sequence). The CDR3 runs to 14 residues. The ends were cut back, 0 bases at V and 4 bases at J, with 13 bases in the middle. Written as DNA, the CDR3 is TGTGCCTGGAGTGTAAGCCAAGTCCTTTACGAGCAGTACTTC. Amino acid sequence: CAWSVSQVLYEQYF.

J is TRBJ1-2 and V is TRBV7-9; D is possibly TRBD1 (6 bases). The V end was cut by 1 base, the J end by 8 bases, with 17 bases between. Germline CDR1 is SEHNR and CDR2 is FQNEAQ (reference sequence). The CDR3 spans 15 residues. CDR3 coding DNA: TGTGCCAGCAGCTTAGAGCTCAGGGGCGCAGGGGGCTACACCTTC. Translating it yields CASSLELRGAGGYTF.

The chain couples TRBV5-1 to TRBJ2-7; tentatively, D is TRBD2 (6 bases). Germline V CDR1 and CDR2: SGHRS, YFSETQ. V was pared by 4 bases and J by 4 bases, with 12 bases between. The CDR3 spans 13 residues. The CDR3 region has the DNA TGCGCCAGCAGCCCTTCGGGACTGTACGAGCAGTACTTC. Residues: CASSPSGLYEQYF.

The chain employs TRBV11-2 and TRBJ1-2; D is possibly TRBD1 (5 bases). CDR1 SGHAT and CDR2 FQNNGV come from the germline V gene. The CDR3 length is 14 residues. With 1 base removed from V and 4 bases from J, the gap between germline ends came to 10 bases. The CDR3 DNA sequence: TGTGCCAGCAGCTTAGGCCAGGGTCTCTATGGCTACACCTTC. This sequence encodes CASSLGQGLYGYTF.

V is TRBV11-2 and J is TRBJ2-5; weak D call: TRBD2 (6 bases). The CDR3 runs to 14 residues. The V end was cut by 7 bases, the J end by 4 bases, with 16 bases between. CDR1 and CDR2 from the germline V gene are SGHAT and FQNNGV. CDR3 bases: TGTGCCAGCACGGGGACTCCGAGGGGAGAGACCCAGTACTTC. Translated, it gives CASTGTPRGETQYF.

V gene TRBV13 combines with J gene TRBJ2-7; 8 bases fit TRBD2. Germline-derived CDR1 and CDR2 are PRHDT and FYEKMQ (reference sequence). This CDR3 is built from 15 residues. After removal of 5 bases from V and 4 bases from J, the junction contained 10 bases not matched to a gene. CDR3 residues: CASSPSAAGDYEQYF. The CDR3 coding sequence is TGTGCCAGCAGCCCCAGTGCAGCGGGGGATTACGAGCAGTACTTC. The full variable domain, its missing parts supplied by reference TRBV13 and TRBJ2-7, is AAGVIQSPRHLIKEKRETATLKCYPIPRHDTVYWYQQGPGQDPQFLISFYEKMQSDKGSIPDRFSAQQFSDYHSELNMSSLELGDSALYFCASSPSAAGDYEQYFGPGTRLTVT.

This clone came up once. The CDR3 DNA sequence: TGTGCCAGCAGCCGCCAGGGGCTCACCGGGGAGCTGTTTTTT. Translation: CASSRQGLTGELFF. The chain employs TRBV7-2 and TRBJ2-2; perhaps TRBD1 as D (6 bases). Germline loops: CDR1 SGHTA, CDR2 FQGNSA. CDR3 size: 14 residues. The V end lost 5 bases, the J end lost 4 bases, and 11 bases lay between the germline ends. Based on the CDR3 plus reference TRBV7-2 and TRBJ2-2, the full variable domain is GAGVSQSPSNKVTEKGKDVELRCDPISGHTALYWYRQSLGQGLEFLIYFQGNSAPDKSGLPSDRFSAERTGGSVSTLTIQRTQQEDSAVYLCASSRQGLTGELFFGEGSRLTVL.

This chain links TRBV2 with TRBJ2-2; no definite D call. Trimming took 0 bases from V and 0 from J, leaving 8 bases between them. The CDR3 contains 16 residues. In germline, CDR1 is SNHLY, CDR2 FYNNEI. In nucleotides, the CDR3 is TGTGCCAGCAGTGAAGCGGGCAGGACGAACACCGGGGAGCTGTTTTTT. Translated: CASSEAGRTNTGELFF.

The V and J genes are TRBV10-3 and TRBJ2-1; D is unresolved. Trimming pared 2 bases from V and 5 bases from J, leaving 7 bases between. Per the germline V gene, CDR1 is ENHRY and CDR2 is SYGVKD. The CDR3 contains 13 residues. This CDR3 is CAISEGLDNEQFF. CDR3 in DNA: TGTGCCATCAGTGAGGGCCTAGACAATGAGCAGTTCTTC.

The genes are TRBV27 and TRBJ2-1; TRBD2 agrees at 7 bases. This CDR3 spans 12 amino acids. Germline V gene sequence: CDR1 MNHEY, CDR2 SMNVEV (reference sequence). Losses at the gene ends were 6 bases for V and 9 bases for J; bases not matched to a gene: 5. CDR3 sequence (DNA): TGTGCCAGCAGGTCGGGGGGTGGTGAGCAGTTCTTC. Its protein product is CASRSGGGEQFF.

The chain links TRBV18 to TRBJ1-5, with unresolved D. The CDR3 loop spans 14 amino acids. The germline CDR1 and CDR2 sequences are KGHSH and LQKENI. Trimming took 3 bases from V and 5 from J, leaving 11 bases between them. In DNA, the CDR3 is TGTGCCAGCTCACCGGCAGGTCCCTATCAGCCCCAGCATTTT. It yields the protein CASSPAGPYQPQHF.

This chain connects TRBV10-3 to TRBJ2-3; 11 bases are a match to TRBD2. The germline V gene has CDR1 ENHRY and CDR2 SYGVKD. CDR3 length: 15 residues. J lost 2 bases, V lost 10 bases, and 8 bases had no gene match. CDR3 nucleotide sequence: TGTGCCACGACTCTAGCGGGAGGCTTCACAGATACGCAGTATTTT. Protein product: CATTLAGGFTDTQYF.

The genes are TRBV5-1 and TRBJ2-7; the D is unclear. CDR1 and CDR2 (germline): SGHRS, YFSETQ. The CDR3 totals 14 residues. The V end was cut by 0 bases, the J end by 0 bases, with 7 bases between. This CDR3 reads CASSLVYSSYEQYF. CDR3 DNA sequence: TGCGCCAGCAGCTTGGTTTACAGCTCCTACGAGCAGTACTTC.

This clone was detected only once. J is TRBJ2-5 and V is TRBV18; TRBD2 agrees at 10 bases. The J call may be faulty, since TRBJ2-7 better matches the DNA end. The CDR3 runs to 14 residues. The germline gives CDR1 KGHSH, CDR2 LQKENI. The CDR3 protein is CASSVAGGSYEQYF. For the CDR3, the DNA is TGTGCCAGCTCAGTAGCGGGAGGTTCCTACGAGCAGTACTTC.

This clone was seen a handful of times. The chain recombines TRBV6-5 with TRBJ2-7, with a possible D match to TRBD1 (5 bases). Germline values: CDR1 MNHEY, CDR2 SVGAGI. Trimming took off 3 bases at V and 6 bases at J, with 12 bases between the two ends. This CDR3 contains 13 residues. DNA of the CDR3: TGTGCCAGCAGTTATAGGCAGGGTGTCGAGCAGTACTTC. Its protein is CASSYRQGVEQYF.

The J gene is TRBJ2-1, the V gene TRBV27, with D possibly matching TRBD2 (5 bases). CDR1 and CDR2 from the germline V gene are MNHEY and SMNVEV (reference sequence). Trimming took off 5 bases at V and 0 bases at J, with 17 bases between the two ends. The CDR3 length is 17 residues. The CDR3 bases are TGTGCCAGCAGTCCTTCGGACGGACTTTCCTCCTACAATGAGCAGTTCTTC. Translation: CASSPSDGLSSYNEQFF.

The chain couples TRBV21-1 to TRBJ2-2; whether TRBD1, the table's D call, matches the DNA was not checked. TRBV21-1 is shown as a pseudogene. The CDR3 extends over 16 amino acids. CDR3 region: CASSKGVRPTPGELFF. The CDR3 DNA sequence: TGTGCCAGCAGCAAAGGAGTCAGGCCAACACCGGGGGAGCTGTTTTTT.

This clone has only one observation. The CDR3 nucleotides read TGTGCCAGCAGCTTGCGGGGGGGGGAGACCCAGTACTTC. Translating gives CASSLRGGETQYF. The chain has TRBV7-9 and TRBJ2-5; 9 nucleotides line up with TRBD2. The J segment lost 5 bases and the V segment lost 3 bases, leaving 1 base of the junction unmatched. The length of the CDR3 is 13 residues. Germline V CDR1 and CDR2: SEHNR, FQNEAQ (reference sequence). Based on the CDR3 plus reference TRBV7-9 and TRBJ2-5, the full variable domain is DTGVSQNPRHKITKRGQNVTFRCDPISEHNRLYWYRQTLGQGPEFLTYFQNEAQLEKSRLLSDRFSAERPKGSFSTLEIQRTEQGDSAMYLCASSLRGGETQYFGPGTRLLVL.

The V call is TRBV4-1, the J call TRBJ1-2; the D gene is possibly TRBD1 (5 bases). This CDR3 comprises 16 residues. The V and J ends lost 0 bases and 2 bases respectively, with 13 bases between them. Germline values: CDR1 MGHRA, CDR2 YSYEKL. This chain's CDR3 is CASSQEGFDSNYGYTF. The DNA for the CDR3 is TGCGCCAGCAGCCAAGAAGGCTTCGACAGCAACTATGGCTACACCTTC.